This T cell receptor (beta chain) was profiled in a study of cytomegalovirus exposure and HLA in healthy donors. Separation from the roughly 600-subject first cohort characterized the roughly 120-subject validation cohort, to which the donors belonged. Measured with immunoSEQ multiplex PCR; TCRdb has only the in-frame clones, and not every one. The table lists around 170,000 clones, around 85% of them singletons. The table lists this clone with a count of one. Antigen: not known. In germline, CDR1 is MDHEN, CDR2 SYDVKM. Trimming removed 1 base from V and 5 bases from J; junction bases left unmatched: 7. This CDR3 comprises 15 residues. Findings of the study overall: The listing of about 150 TCR beta chains classed them as cytomegalovirus-associated. TCR clusters originating in the first cohort tended to co-occur in the roughly 120 validation repertoires, according to a later analysis. In vitro confirmation showed three CMV-associated chains to be CMV antigen specific.

The chain carries TRBV28 and TRBJ1-2; 7 positions match TRBD1. The sequenced sample was PBMCs. This clonotype was obtained from a young man in good health and CMV-seropositive. CDR3 nucleotides: TGTGCCAGCAGTTTATCGACAGGGCGGTTGTATGGCTACACCTTC. This gives the protein CASSLSTGRLYGYTF.